The rows below give T cell receptor beta chains drawn from one sample of a study of long-term antiretroviral therapy in people with HIV. Method: immunoSEQ multiplex PCR; TCRdb's copy keeps in-frame clones and lacks some. The sample contains more than 25,000 clones, 70% to 90% of which appear only once. The sequences come from unsorted PBMCs, collected 1.8 years after starting antiretroviral therapy. The origin of the receptors is a woman aged 18-29 years with HIV. CDR3s include the opening cysteine and the closing phenylalanine or tryptophan. The D gene is left open where the match is weak. The size field is filled for only some rows; it gives once, few, many or a size class.

V gene,clone size,D gene,J gene,CDR3 DNA,CDR3 protein
TRBV25-1,once,.,TRBJ1-2,TGTGCCAGCAGTGAAAGCGGGGCTGAGTATGGCTACACCTTC,CASSESGAEYGYTF
TRBV11-2,.,TRBD1,TRBJ2-2,TGTGCCAGCAGCGCAACAGGGGGGAACACCGGGGAGCTGTTTTTT,CASSATGGNTGELFF
TRBV18,.,.,TRBJ1-5,TGTGCCAGCTCCTGGGGCAGGGCAGGCCAGCCCCAGCATTTT,CASSWGRAGQPQHF
TRBV27,.,TRBD1,TRBJ2-7,TGTGCCAGCACCCGGCGGACAGGGGATAGCGAGCAGTACTTC,CASTRRTGDSEQYF
TRBV4-1,.,.,TRBJ2-4,TGCGCCAGCAGCCAAGTGGGGGGGGGCGCCATTCAGTACTTC,CASSQVGGGAIQYF
TRBV7-9,.,.,TRBJ1-1,TGTGCCAGCAGCTTATCTGGGGCGACTGAAGCTTTCTTT,CASSLSGATEAFF
TRBV7-9,.,TRBD1,TRBJ2-3,TGTGCCAGCACCCGGACAGGGCCGACAGATACGCAGTATTTT,CASTRTGPTDTQYF
TRBV6-6,.,.,TRBJ2-1,TGTGCCAGCATCACTGGAGGATCCTACAATGAGCAGTTCTTC,CASITGGSYNEQFF
TRBV13,once,TRBD2,TRBJ2-1,TGTGCCAGCAGCACTAGCACGGGACTAGCGGGTTACAATGAGCAGTTCTTC,CASSTSTGLAGYNEQFF
TRBV2,.,TRBD2,TRBJ2-2,TGTGCCAGCCGGGCGGGAGCTAACACCGGGGAGCTGTTTTTT,CASRAGANTGELFF
TRBV27,.,.,TRBJ1-1,TGTGCCAGCAGTCCCCCCGGGCCTAGCACTGAAGCTTTCTTT,CASSPPGPSTEAFF
TRBV9,once,.,TRBJ2-5,TGTGCCAGCAGCCCCGACACGGCGGCCCAAGAGACCCAGTACTTC,CASSPDTAAQETQYF
TRBV5-1,.,TRBD2,TRBJ2-3,TGCGCCAGCTCCATGGGAGCGGGAGTTGAAGATACGCAGTATTTT,CASSMGAGVEDTQYF
TRBV5-4,.,TRBD2,TRBJ2-5,TGTGCCAGCAGCTTGGCCGTCGTTAGCGGGCATGGAGAGACCCAGTACTTC,CASSLAVVSGHGETQYF
TRBV19,once,TRBD2,TRBJ2-3,TGTGCCAGTAAACCTAGCGGGAGGGCCTGGACAGATACGCAGTATTTT,CASKPSGRAWTDTQYF
TRBV5-1,.,.,TRBJ2-2,TGCGCCAGCAGCTTCGGGAGTACCGGGGAGCTGTTTTTT,CASSFGSTGELFF
TRBV9,.,.,TRBJ2-1,TGTGCCAGCAGCGTAGACCCCCGATACAATGAGCAGTTCTTC,CASSVDPRYNEQFF
TRBV28,.,.,TRBJ2-7,TGTGCCACGCTAACTCCGGACTCGCACGAGCAGTACTTC,CATLTPDSHEQYF
TRBV7-2,.,.,TRBJ1-5,TGTGCCAGCAGCTTATTGTCCGGGGATGGTGGGGGTCAGCCCCAGCATTTT,CASSLLSGDGGGQPQHF
TRBV6-6,.,TRBD1,TRBJ2-7,TGTGCCAGCAGTTACTTACAGGGGGGCGAGCAGTACTTC,CASSYLQGGEQYF
TRBV19,.,.,TRBJ1-1,TGTGCCAGTAGTAACACGTTCGGTCAGTCAGTAGCTGAAGCTTTCTTT,CASSNTFGQSVAEAFF
TRBV11-2,.,TRBD1,TRBJ2-5,TGTGCCAGCAGCGGGGGGGACAGGGCAAAGTACTTC,CASSGGDRAKYF
TRBV11-2,once,.,TRBJ2-7,TGTGCCAGCAGCTCCGCAATTTCTTTATACGAGCAGTACTTC,CASSSAISLYEQYF
TRBV11-2,.,TRBD2,TRBJ2-2,TGTGCCAGCAGCTTAGTAGGGCTAGCGGGCGGCACCGGGGAGCTGTTTTTT,CASSLVGLAGGTGELFF
TRBV7-3,.,.,TRBJ1-1,TGTGCCAGCAGCCATCCTGGGGCTGAAGCTTTCTTT,CASSHPGAEAFF
TRBV9,.,.,TRBJ2-7,TGTGCCAGCAGCGCCGGTACCGGGACCGCGACCTACGAGCAGTACTTC,CASSAGTGTATYEQYF
TRBV11-3,.,TRBD2,TRBJ2-1,TGTGCCAGCAGCTTAGAAATGACTAGCGGGAGAGGGAGTGAGCAGTTCTTC,CASSLEMTSGRGSEQFF
TRBV6-5,.,.,TRBJ2-3,TGTGCCAGCACCCCCCAGTCTTCTCACACAGATACGCAGTATTTT,CASTPQSSHTDTQYF
TRBV28,.,.,TRBJ2-1,TGTGCCAGCAGTCACCCGCCATACCCCTCTAGCGTTGAGGGGTTCTTC,CASSHPPYPSSVEGFF
TRBV5-1,.,TRBD2,TRBJ2-7,TGCGCCAGCAGCTTGGCGCTAGCGGTCCACTACGAGCAGTACTTC,CASSLALAVHYEQYF
TRBV2,.,.,TRBJ2-3,TGTGCCAGCAACATAGAAGAGGGTACGCAGTATTTT,CASNIEEGTQYF
TRBV7-9,.,.,TRBJ1-5,TGTGCCAGCAGCTTAAGGGTGTTGGGCCAGGTCGGGGCTCAGCCCCAGCATTTT,CASSLRVLGQVGAQPQHF
TRBV9,once,.,TRBJ2-4,TGTGCCAGCAGCGTAGGGACCCTAGGTCAAAACATTCAGTACTTC,CASSVGTLGQNIQYF
TRBV7-2,.,TRBD1,TRBJ1-2,TGTGCCAGCAGCCCGGGACAGGGTGGCTACACCTTC,CASSPGQGGYTF
TRBV15,.,.,TRBJ1-4,TGTGCCACCAGCTCCGCCTCCGGGCTCGAAAAACTGTTTTTT,CATSSASGLEKLFF
TRBV5-4,.,.,TRBJ2-7,TGTGCCAGCAGGGCGGCAGGGTCCCACGAGCAGTACTTC,CASRAAGSHEQYF
TRBV21-1,.,.,TRBJ2-7,TGTGCCAGCAGCAAAGAAAGTTCGACAGGTTCGACCTCCTACGAGCAGTACTTC,CASSKESSTGSTSYEQYF
TRBV28,.,.,TRBJ1-5,TGTGCCAGCAGTTTGGTCGGCCATCAGCCCCAGCATTTT,CASSLVGHQPQHF
TRBV6-5,.,TRBD1,TRBJ2-1,TGTGCCAGCAGCCGACAGGGCCTCCTTTACAATGAGCAGTTCTTC,CASSRQGLLYNEQFF
TRBV7-3,.,TRBD2,TRBJ2-7,TGTGCCAGCAGTTTCTCTCTCGGACTAGCGGAGCAGTACTTC,CASSFSLGLAEQYF
TRBV4-1,.,.,TRBJ1-3,TGCGCCAGCAGGACTAAGACGGGAAACACCATATATTTT,CASRTKTGNTIYF
TRBV5-6,.,.,TRBJ1-5,TGTGCCAGCAGCCAACGGGGAATCGGGCAGCCCCAGCATTTT,CASSQRGIGQPQHF
TRBV6-5,.,.,TRBJ1-5,TGTGCCAGCAGTTACCGCCGGGATCAGCCCCAGCATTTT,CASSYRRDQPQHF
TRBV27,.,.,TRBJ1-2,TGTGCCAGCAGTTTATCAGGGTCAAACTATGGCTACACCTTC,CASSLSGSNYGYTF
TRBV9,once,.,TRBJ1-3,TGTGCCAGCAGCCCCTCATCTGGAAACACCATATATTTT,CASSPSSGNTIYF
TRBV10-3,.,.,TRBJ1-5,TGTGCCATCAGTGAGTCAGCGGGATCCCGGGGTCAGCCCCAGCATTTT,CAISESAGSRGQPQHF
TRBV7-8,.,.,TRBJ1-4,TGTGCCAGCAGCTTAGGGTATAGGGACTCCGCAACTAATGAAAAACTGTTTTTT,CASSLGYRDSATNEKLFF
TRBV6-6,.,.,TRBJ2-3,TGTGCCAGCAGTTACTCGGGGGCAGATACGCAGTATTTT,CASSYSGADTQYF
TRBV6-5,.,.,TRBJ2-7,TGTGCCAGCAGTACACAGGGATACTACGAGCAGTACTTC,CASSTQGYYEQYF
TRBV4-3,.,TRBD2,TRBJ2-7,TGCGCCAGCAGCCAGGGACTAGCGGGAGGCGAGCAGTACTTC,CASSQGLAGGEQYF
TRBV5-1,.,TRBD1,TRBJ2-1,TGCGCCAGCAGCTTGGCCGGGACAGACAATGAGCAGTTCTTC,CASSLAGTDNEQFF
TRBV7-2,once,.,TRBJ2-7,TGTGCCAGCAGCGGGGTACGACTAGTATCCTACGAGCAGTACTTC,CASSGVRLVSYEQYF
TRBV6-1,.,.,TRBJ1-1,TGTGCCAGCAGAATTACCCTTGAAGCTTTCTTT,CASRITLEAFF
TRBV6-5,.,TRBD1,TRBJ2-7,TGTGCCAGCAGGCGAAGCAGGGGGCAAGGCGAGCAGTACTTC,CASRRSRGQGEQYF
TRBV6-6,.,TRBD1,TRBJ2-7,TGTGCCAGCAGTTGGACAGGGAACGAGCAGTACTTC,CASSWTGNEQYF
TRBV19,.,.,TRBJ1-1,TGTGCCAGTAAAGTTCGGGGGGACACTGAAGCTTTCTTT,CASKVRGDTEAFF
TRBV7-2,.,.,TRBJ1-5,TGTGCCAGCAGCCCGGGGAGGGGAGAAAGTCAGCCCCAGCATTTT,CASSPGRGESQPQHF
TRBV11-2,.,.,TRBJ2-2,TGTGCCAGCAGCTTAGATCACAACACCGGGGAGCTGTTTTTT,CASSLDHNTGELFF
TRBV9,.,.,TRBJ2-2,TGTGCCAGCAGCGCGGGGGCTCGGAACACCGGGGAGCTGTTTTTT,CASSAGARNTGELFF